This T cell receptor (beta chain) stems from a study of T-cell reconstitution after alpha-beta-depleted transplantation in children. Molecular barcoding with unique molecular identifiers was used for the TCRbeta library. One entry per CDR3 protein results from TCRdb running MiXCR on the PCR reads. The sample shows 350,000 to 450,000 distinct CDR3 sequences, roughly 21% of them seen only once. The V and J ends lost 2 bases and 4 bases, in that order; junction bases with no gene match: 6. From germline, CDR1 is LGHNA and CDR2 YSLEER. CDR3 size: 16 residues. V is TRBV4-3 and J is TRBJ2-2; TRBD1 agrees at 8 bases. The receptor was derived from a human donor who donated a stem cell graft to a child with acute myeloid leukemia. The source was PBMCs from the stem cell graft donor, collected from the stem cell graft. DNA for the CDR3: TGCGCCAGCAGCCAACTGGACAGGGCCCGCACCGGGGAGCTGTTTTTT. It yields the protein CASSQLDRARTGELFF.